This T cell receptor beta chain is from a study of T cells after posttransplantation cyclophosphamide. Overall study results and limits: Skin or GI-infiltrating T cells shared few TRB sequences with blood. Recipient CMV seropositivity and CMV reactivation strongly tracked TRB clonality.

Sequencing used immunoSEQ multiplex PCR; TCRdb keeps in-frame clones, though not all of them. The data hold some 34,000 clones, with roughly 78% observed a single time. A remark on this clone: The antigen remains undetermined.

Busulfan-fludarabine conditioning, marrow transplant, and cyclophosphamide on days +3 and +4 were administered. V was shortened by 6 bases and J by 0 bases, with 8 bases between the two germline ends. This CDR3 region has 14 residues. Germline CDR1 KGHSH, CDR2 LQKENI. This receptor was taken from a female patient between 40 and 50 years old who received an allogeneic stem cell transplant from a related donor, was CMV-positive, and had no GVHD. Some T cells may be supplied by the graft donor. This chain uses TRBV18 with TRBJ2-2; perhaps TRBD2 as D (6 bases). The sample consisted of CD4+ T cells sorted from blood, taken 1903 days after a stem cell transplant with posttransplant cyclophosphamide. In nucleotides, the CDR3 is TGTGCCAGCTCGGGACTCGCGAACACCGGGGAGCTGTTTTTT. Amino acids: CASSGLANTGELFF.